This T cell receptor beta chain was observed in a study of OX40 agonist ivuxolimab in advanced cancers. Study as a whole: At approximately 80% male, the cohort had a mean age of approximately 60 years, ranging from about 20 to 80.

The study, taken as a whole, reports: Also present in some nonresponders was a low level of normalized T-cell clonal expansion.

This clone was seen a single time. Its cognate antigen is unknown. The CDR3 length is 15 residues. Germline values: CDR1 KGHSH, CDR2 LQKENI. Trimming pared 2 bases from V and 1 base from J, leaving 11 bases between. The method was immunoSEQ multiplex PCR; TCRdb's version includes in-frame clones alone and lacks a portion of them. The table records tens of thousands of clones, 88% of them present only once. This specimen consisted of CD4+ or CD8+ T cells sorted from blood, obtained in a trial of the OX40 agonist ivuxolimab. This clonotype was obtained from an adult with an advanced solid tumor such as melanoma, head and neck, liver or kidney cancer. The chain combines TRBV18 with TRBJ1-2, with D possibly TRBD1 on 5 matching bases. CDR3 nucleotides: TGTGCCAGCTCACCATCTAGCGGGGGTAACTATGGCTACACCTTC. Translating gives CASSPSSGGNYGYTF.